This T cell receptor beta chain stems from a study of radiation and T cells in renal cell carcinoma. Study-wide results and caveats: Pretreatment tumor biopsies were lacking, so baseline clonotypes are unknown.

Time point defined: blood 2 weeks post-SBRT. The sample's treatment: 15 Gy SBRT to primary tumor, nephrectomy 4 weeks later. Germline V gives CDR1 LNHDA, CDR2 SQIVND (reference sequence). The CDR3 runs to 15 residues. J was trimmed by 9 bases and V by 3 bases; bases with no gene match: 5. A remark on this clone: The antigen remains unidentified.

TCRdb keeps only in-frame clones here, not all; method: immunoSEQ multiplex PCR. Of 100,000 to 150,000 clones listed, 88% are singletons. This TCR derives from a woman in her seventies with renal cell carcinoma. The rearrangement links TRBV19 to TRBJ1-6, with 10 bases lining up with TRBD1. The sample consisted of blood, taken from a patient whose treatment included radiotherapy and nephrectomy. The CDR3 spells CASSMGQGTGSPLHF. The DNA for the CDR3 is TGTGCCAGTAGTATGGGACAGGGGACGGGTTCACCCCTCCACTTT.